This TCR beta chain appears in the sequencing data of a study of cytomegalovirus exposure and HLA in healthy donors. Whole-study context: T cells numbering around 190 million yielded 95 million to 140 million unique TCR beta sequences in an earlier analysis. Among the roughly 400 genotyped donors, 65% to 85% were placed in the Caucasian-associated ancestry cluster.

Study-level points and caveats: In an earlier analysis, most TCR beta V segments were productive about 87% or about 30% of the time. Reportedly, TCR beta sequences accurately predicted HLA-A and HLA-B alleles in most subjects.

About this clone: Its antigen is unidentified.

The PCR used 60 Vbeta and 13 Jbeta primers. Profiling relied on immunoSEQ multiplex PCR, and the TCRdb table lists in-frame clones only, not all of them. The data hold around 200,000 clones, with 84% observed a single time. The CDR3 loop spans 14 amino acids. Per the germline V gene, CDR1 is SGHRS and CDR2 is YFSETQ. Trimming removed 4 bases at V and 2 bases at J, with 12 bases between. The rearrangement links TRBV5-1 to TRBJ2-5; a possible D gene is TRBD1 (5 bases). The clonotype originates from a woman between 50 and 59 years old in good health and CMV-seropositive. The sequenced sample was PBMCs. The CDR3 loop reads CASSPPNRQETQYF. Here the CDR3 DNA reads TGCGCCAGCAGCCCCCCGAACAGGCAAGAGACCCAGTACTTC. Supplemented by reference TRBV5-1 and TRBJ2-5, the full variable domain reads KAGVTQTPRYLIKTRGQQVTLSCSPISGHRSVSWYQQTPGQGLQFLFEYFSETQRNKGNFPGRFSGRQFSNSRSEMNVSTLELGDSALYLCASSPPNRQETQYFGPGTRLLVL.